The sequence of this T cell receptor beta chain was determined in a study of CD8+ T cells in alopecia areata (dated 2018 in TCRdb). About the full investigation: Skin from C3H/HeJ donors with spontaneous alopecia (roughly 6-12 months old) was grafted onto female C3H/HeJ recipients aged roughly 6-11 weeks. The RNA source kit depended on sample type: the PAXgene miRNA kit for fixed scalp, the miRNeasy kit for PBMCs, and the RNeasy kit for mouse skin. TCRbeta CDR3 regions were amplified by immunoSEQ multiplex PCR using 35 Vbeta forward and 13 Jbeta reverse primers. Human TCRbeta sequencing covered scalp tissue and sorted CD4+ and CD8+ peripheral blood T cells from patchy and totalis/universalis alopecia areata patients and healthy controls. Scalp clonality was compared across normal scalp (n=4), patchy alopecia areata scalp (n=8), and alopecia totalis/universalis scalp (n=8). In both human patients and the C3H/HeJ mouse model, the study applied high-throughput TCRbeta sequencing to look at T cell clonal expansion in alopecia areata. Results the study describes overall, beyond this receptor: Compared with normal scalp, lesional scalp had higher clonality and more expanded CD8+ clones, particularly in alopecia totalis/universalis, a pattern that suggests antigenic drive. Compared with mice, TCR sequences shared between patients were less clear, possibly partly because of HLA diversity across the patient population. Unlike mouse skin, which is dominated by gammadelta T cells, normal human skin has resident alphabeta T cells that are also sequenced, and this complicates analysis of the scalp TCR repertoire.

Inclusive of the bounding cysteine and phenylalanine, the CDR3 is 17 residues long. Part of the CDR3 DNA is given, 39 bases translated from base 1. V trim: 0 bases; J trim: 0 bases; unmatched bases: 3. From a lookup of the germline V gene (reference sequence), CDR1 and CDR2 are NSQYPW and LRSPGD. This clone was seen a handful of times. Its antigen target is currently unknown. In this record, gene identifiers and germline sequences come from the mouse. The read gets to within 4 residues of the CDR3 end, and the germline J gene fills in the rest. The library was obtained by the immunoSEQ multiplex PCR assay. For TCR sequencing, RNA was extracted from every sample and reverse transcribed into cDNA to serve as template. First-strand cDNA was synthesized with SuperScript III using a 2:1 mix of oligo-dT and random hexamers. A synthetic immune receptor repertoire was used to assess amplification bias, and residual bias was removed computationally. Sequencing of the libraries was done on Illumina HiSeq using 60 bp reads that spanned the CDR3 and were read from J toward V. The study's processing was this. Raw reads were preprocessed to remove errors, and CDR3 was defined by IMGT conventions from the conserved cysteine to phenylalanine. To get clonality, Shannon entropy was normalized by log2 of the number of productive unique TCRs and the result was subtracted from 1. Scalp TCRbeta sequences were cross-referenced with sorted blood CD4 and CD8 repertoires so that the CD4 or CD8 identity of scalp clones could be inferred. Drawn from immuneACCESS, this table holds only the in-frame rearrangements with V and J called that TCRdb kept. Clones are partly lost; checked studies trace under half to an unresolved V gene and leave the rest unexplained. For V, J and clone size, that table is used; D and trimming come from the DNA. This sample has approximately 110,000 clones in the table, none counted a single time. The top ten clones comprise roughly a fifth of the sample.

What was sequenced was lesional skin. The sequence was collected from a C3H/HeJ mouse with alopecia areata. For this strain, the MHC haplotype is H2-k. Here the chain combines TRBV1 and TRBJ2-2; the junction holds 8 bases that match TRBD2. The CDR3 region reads CTCSADGGVSNTGQLYF. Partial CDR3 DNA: TGCACCTGCAGTGCAGATGGGGGGGTCTCAAACACCGGG.